The 9 T cell receptor beta chains below come from one sample, sequenced in a study of blood T cell repertoires in COVID-19. TCRdb's table, derived via immunoSEQ multiplex PCR, lists solely in-frame clones and lacks some. The sample has about 180,000 clones; about four fifths are singletons. Sequences were obtained from PBMCs or T cells enriched from blood (not recorded which). These receptors all stem from a man aged 60-69 years who had recovered from COVID-19.

The gene calls are TRBV5-1 and TRBJ1-2, with D unresolved. V dropped 4 bases and J dropped 2 bases, with 12 bases sitting between them. This CDR3 spans 14 amino acids. Germline assignment: CDR1 SGHRS and CDR2 YFSETQ. CDR3 in DNA: TGCGCCAGCAGCCTTACTATAGAGAACTATGGCTACACCTTC. Amino acids: CASSLTIENYGYTF.

The CDR3 sequence is CASSFVFGGTSFLHEQFF. In DNA form, the CDR3 reads TGTGCCAGCAGTTTTGTTTTTGGCGGGACTAGCTTCCTACATGAGCAGTTCTTC. This sequence joins TRBV28 and TRBJ2-1, with 9 bases matching TRBD2. J was trimmed by 8 bases and V by 3 bases; bases with no gene match: 17. This CDR3 has 18 amino acids. Germline V gene sequence: CDR1 MDHEN, CDR2 SYDVKM.

The rearrangement joins TRBV30 to TRBJ2-7; D gene unclear. The length of the CDR3 is 11 residues. The V and J ends lost 1 base and 4 bases respectively, with 5 bases between them. From germline, CDR1 is GTSNPN and CDR2 SVGIG (reference sequence). CDR3 coding DNA: TGTGCCTGGAGTGGACAATACGAGCAGTACTTC. Its protein product is CAWSGQYEQYF.

This sequence joins TRBV3-1 (or the pseudogene TRBV3-2) and TRBJ2-5, with TRBD1 identical over 7 bases. The CDR3 is made up of 12 amino acids. Germline CDR1 reads LGHDT; CDR2 reads YNNKEL (reference sequence). V gave up 5 bases and J gave up 9 bases; unmatched junction bases: 6. CDR3 sequence (DNA): TGTGCCAGCAGCATCCAGGGGGAATCCCAGTACTTC. Translated, it gives CASSIQGESQYF.

This clone showed up just a few times. The chain has TRBV12-5 and TRBJ2-2; 7 bases match TRBD2. Germline values: CDR1 LGHNT, CDR2 FRNRAP. This CDR3 contains 16 residues. The ends lost 0 bases at V and 0 bases at J; junction bases unmatched: 1. CDR3 nucleotides: TGTGCTAGTGGTTTGGTAGCGGGATCGAACACCGGGGAGCTGTTTTTT. This translates into CASGLVAGSNTGELFF. The full variable domain, with the rest looked up from reference TRBV12-5 and TRBJ2-2, is DARVTQTPRHKVTEMGQEVTMRCQPILGHNTVFWYRQTMMQGLELLAYFRNRAPLDDSGMPKDRFSAEMPDATLATLKIQPSEPRDSAVYFCASGLVAGSNTGELFFGEGSRLTVL.

The rearrangement joins TRBV15 to TRBJ1-1; 10 bases map to TRBD1. The germline V gene has CDR1 LNHNV and CDR2 YYDKDF (reference sequence). The junction had 5 bases not matched to a gene; V was cut back by 4 bases and J by 3 bases. The CDR3 has 15 residues. The CDR3 nucleotides read TGTGCCACCAGCATCGGACAGGGGGTTGACACTGAAGCTTTCTTT. Translating gives CATSIGQGVDTEAFF.

The chain uses TRBV28 and TRBJ2-5; 11 nucleotides agree with TRBD2. After removal of 2 bases from V and 6 bases from J, the junction contained 20 bases not matched to a gene. Germline assignment: CDR1 MDHEN and CDR2 SYDVKM. The CDR3 runs 20 residues. In DNA, the CDR3 is TGTGCCAGCAGTTTACCTGTTGTCACTAGCGGGAGCAAGGGGAGAAAGACCCAGTACTTC. Residues: CASSLPVVTSGSKGRKTQYF.

The rearrangement uses TRBV2 and TRBJ1-2; 7 bases map to TRBD1. After removal of 6 bases from V and 4 bases from J, the junction contained 8 bases not matched to a gene. The length of the CDR3 is 14 residues. Germline V lookup: CDR1 SNHLY, CDR2 FYNNEI. CDR3 DNA sequence: TGTGCCAGCAGGCCTGGGACAGCTATCTATGGCTACACCTTC. Encoded protein: CASRPGTAIYGYTF. Together with reference TRBV2 and TRBJ1-2, the CDR3 gives the full variable domain: EPEVTQTPSHQVTQMGQEVILRCVPISNHLYFYWYRQILGQKVEFLVSFYNNEISEKSEIFDDQFSVERPDGSNFTLKIRSTKLEDSAMYFCASRPGTAIYGYTFGSGTRLTVV.

This clone was picked up one time. V is TRBV27 and J is TRBJ2-1; TRBD1 might be the D (5 bases). Germline V CDR1 and CDR2: MNHEY, SMNVEV (reference sequence). V was clipped by 5 bases and J by 0 bases, with 8 bases between them. The CDR3 is 14 residues long. The CDR3 nucleotides are TGTGCCAGCAGTATTGACAGCTCCTACAATGAGCAGTTCTTC. It translates to CASSIDSSYNEQFF.